These 14 T cell receptor beta chains were all obtained from the same sample, sequenced in a study of cytomegalovirus exposure and HLA in healthy donors. The PCR was carried out with 60 Vbeta primers and 13 Jbeta primers. The method was immunoSEQ multiplex PCR; TCRdb's version includes in-frame clones alone and lacks a portion of them. The sample has about 140,000 clones; just under 80% are singletons. Sequencing input: PBMCs. The origin of the receptors is a man aged 25 to 40 in good health and CMV-seronegative.

The chain joins TRBV5-1 to TRBJ2-7; tentatively, D is TRBD1 (5 bases). CDR1 and CDR2 (germline): SGHRS, YFSETQ. The length of the CDR3 is 14 residues. V gave up 0 bases and J gave up 2 bases, with 9 bases separating them. This CDR3 is CASSLAEQAYEQYF. The CDR3 region has the DNA TGCGCCAGCAGCTTGGCCGAACAGGCCTACGAGCAGTACTTC.

CDR3 region: CASRVDRVASYEQYF. CDR3 bases: TGTGCCAGCAGGGTAGACAGGGTAGCCTCCTACGAGCAGTACTTC. This chain joins TRBV6-4 and TRBJ2-7; 7 bases fit TRBD1. J lost 0 bases, V lost 6 bases, and 8 bases had no gene match. Germline lookup yields CDR1 MRHNA and CDR2 SNTAGT. The CDR3 spans 15 residues.

As for this clone: In the same sample, other DNA sequences code for this CDR3. The J gene is TRBJ1-1, the V gene TRBV5-4; D is undetermined. This CDR3 is 13 amino acids long. The germline CDR1 and CDR2 sequences are SGHNT and YYREEE (reference sequence). V lost 4 bases and J lost 2, with 9 bases in between. The CDR3 coding sequence is TGTGCCAGCAGCCCCACGGGTAACACTGAAGCTTTCTTT. Translated: CASSPTGNTEAFF.

The genes are TRBV28 and TRBJ1-5, with D tentatively TRBD1 (5 bases). The CDR3 spans 14 residues. Looked up from germline, CDR1 is MDHEN and CDR2 is SYDVKM. The germline V and J ends were trimmed by 3 bases and 6 bases, with 12 bases remaining between them. The CDR3 nucleotides are TGTGCCAGCAGTTTTGGGAGGGGCAGTCAGCCCCAGCATTTT. Protein product: CASSFGRGSQPQHF. The full variable domain, with the rest looked up from reference TRBV28 and TRBJ1-5, is DVKVTQSSRYLVKRTGEKVFLECVQDMDHENMFWYRQDPGLGLRLIYFSYDVKMKEKGDIPEGYSVSREKKERFSLILESASTNQTSMYLCASSFGRGSQPQHFGDGTRLSIL.

The DNA for the CDR3 is TGTGCCAGCAGCCAGACTAGCGGGGAAAACATTCAGTACTTC. This codes for CASSQTSGENIQYF. The chain joins TRBV5-4 to TRBJ2-4, with 11 nucleotides matching TRBD2. This CDR3 has 14 residues. Trimming removed 4 bases from V and 5 bases from J; junction bases left unmatched: 2. Germline CDR1 and CDR2: SGHNT and YYREEE (reference sequence).

V gene TRBV5-1 combines with J gene TRBJ1-5, with 10 bases identical to TRBD1. The V segment lost 4 bases and the J segment 4 bases; nucleotides outside the gene matches: 5. The CDR3 loop spans 15 amino acids. Germline CDR1 and CDR2: SGHRS and YFSETQ. The CDR3 coding sequence is TGCGCCAGCAGCATGACAGGGGGCCCTAATCAGCCCCAGCATTTT. Amino acids: CASSMTGGPNQPQHF.

In its sample, this clone was seen once. The chain carries TRBV5-1 and TRBJ1-2; 8 bases fit TRBD1. The CDR3 has 14 residues. V trimming: 2 bases; J trimming: 3 bases; junction bases outside the gene matches: 3. Germline V gene data show CDR1 as SGHRS and CDR2 as YFSETQ. The CDR3 loop is CASSFGQGDYGYTF. Written as DNA, the CDR3 is TGCGCCAGCAGCTTCGGACAGGGAGACTATGGCTACACCTTC.

This sequence joins TRBV12-5 and TRBJ1-5; a weak D match, TRBD1 (6 bases). The length of the CDR3 is 15 residues. V was trimmed by 4 bases and J by 4 bases, leaving 14 bases between them. Germline-derived CDR1 and CDR2 are LGHNT and FRNRAP. The chain's CDR3 is CASGSGTLFNQPQHF. CDR3 coding DNA: TGTGCTAGTGGTTCCGGGACACTGTTTAATCAGCCCCAGCATTTT.

The chain carries TRBV5-1 and TRBJ2-7, with D possibly matching TRBD2 (6 bases). Germline CDR1 reads SGHRS; CDR2 reads YFSETQ. Trimming cost V 4 bases and J 4 bases, with 9 bases left between them. The length of the CDR3 is 12 residues. CDR3 DNA: TGCGCCAGCAGCAAGGGACTGTACGAGCAGTACTTC. It specifies CASSKGLYEQYF.

The rearrangement joins TRBV5-1 to TRBJ2-7; 8 positions agree with TRBD1. This CDR3 region has 15 residues. Germline CDR1 and CDR2: SGHRS and YFSETQ. With V trimmed by 0 bases and J by 5 bases, 7 bases remained unmatched. The CDR3 bases are TGCGCCAGCAGCTTGGTGAGACAGGGGCTCCACGAGCAGTACTTC. Its translation: CASSLVRQGLHEQYF.

This sequence joins TRBV12-5 and TRBJ2-1; D remains ambiguous. The CDR3 has 12 residues. Germline lookup yields CDR1 LGHNT and CDR2 FRNRAP. V was trimmed by 1 base and J by 5 bases, leaving 3 bases between them. The CDR3 nucleotides are TGTGCTAGTGGTTTGGATAACAATGAGCAGTTCTTC. Amino acids: CASGLDNNEQFF. The full variable domain, in which reference TRBV12-5 and TRBJ2-1 provide the parts outside the CDR3, is DARVTQTPRHKVTEMGQEVTMRCQPILGHNTVFWYRQTMMQGLELLAYFRNRAPLDDSGMPKDRFSAEMPDATLATLKIQPSEPRDSAVYFCASGLDNNEQFFGPGTRLTVL.

The chain employs TRBV11-3 and TRBJ2-5; D may be TRBD1 (6 bases). This CDR3 is 14 amino acids long. V lost 4 bases to trimming and J lost 5 bases, with 14 bases between them. Germline CDR1 SGHNT, CDR2 YENEEA. CDR3 sequence reads: CASSSRGQGETQYF. The CDR3 DNA reads TGTGCCAGCAGCTCTCGGGGCCAGGGGGAGACCCAGTACTTC.

The chain employs TRBV6-5 and TRBJ1-4; D remains unclear. The CDR3 covers 16 residues. Per the germline V gene, CDR1 is MNHEY and CDR2 is SVGAGI. V lost 0 bases to trimming and J lost 8 bases, with 16 bases between them. CDR3 in DNA: TGTGCCAGCAGTTACTCGCGCGGGTCCGGAGGGGAAAAACTGTTTTTT. It encodes CASSYSRGSGGEKLFF.

The chain links TRBV5-1 to TRBJ2-2, with 14 bases matching TRBD2. V shed 2 bases and J 7 bases; nucleotides not matched to a gene: 13. This CDR3 spans 19 amino acids. The germline gives CDR1 SGHRS, CDR2 YFSETQ. Here the CDR3 DNA reads TGCGCCAGCAGCTTTAAACCGGGACTAGCGGGAGTCGACCACGGGGAGCTGTTTTTT. Amino acid sequence: CASSFKPGLAGVDHGELFF.